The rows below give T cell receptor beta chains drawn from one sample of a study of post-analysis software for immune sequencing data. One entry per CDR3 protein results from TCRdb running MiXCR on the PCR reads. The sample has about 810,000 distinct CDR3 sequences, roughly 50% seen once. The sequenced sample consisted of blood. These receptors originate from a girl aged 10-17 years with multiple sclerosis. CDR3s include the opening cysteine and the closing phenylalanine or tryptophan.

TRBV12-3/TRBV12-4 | CASSSGTVTEAFF
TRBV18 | CASSPASGGRATDTQYF
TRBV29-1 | CSVRPGEGAATYEQYF
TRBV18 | CASSLRLAAAYEQYF
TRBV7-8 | CASSLGSRGVNEQFF
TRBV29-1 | CSVGEGGANVLTF
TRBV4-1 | CASSQPAFRAEAFF
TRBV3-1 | CASSQDQPNPYNEQFF
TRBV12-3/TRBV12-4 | CASRPGSGSYEQYF
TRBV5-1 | CASSSISGSADTQYF
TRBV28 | CTSSSVRETQYF
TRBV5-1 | CASSLDGGWKETQYF
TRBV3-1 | CASSQESGGVTDTQYF
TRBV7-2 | CASSFRPSNYGYTF
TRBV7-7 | CASSLSTSSGSYNEQFF
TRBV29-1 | CSFSRGGTEAFF